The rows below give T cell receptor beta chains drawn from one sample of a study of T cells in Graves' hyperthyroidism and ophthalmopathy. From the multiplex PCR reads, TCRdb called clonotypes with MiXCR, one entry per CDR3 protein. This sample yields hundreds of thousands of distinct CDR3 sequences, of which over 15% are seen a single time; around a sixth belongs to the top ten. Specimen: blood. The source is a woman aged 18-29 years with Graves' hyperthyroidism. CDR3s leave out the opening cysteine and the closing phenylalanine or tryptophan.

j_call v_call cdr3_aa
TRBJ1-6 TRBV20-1 SAPQKDYNSPLH
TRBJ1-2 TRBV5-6 ASSLAGTGGYT
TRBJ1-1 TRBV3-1 ASSPRFPDTEAF
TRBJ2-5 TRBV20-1 SALFGGRETQY
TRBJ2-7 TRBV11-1 ASSPRTAGEQY
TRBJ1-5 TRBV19 ASSLRGQGWGNQPQH
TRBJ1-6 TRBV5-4 ASTSDPLGSPLH
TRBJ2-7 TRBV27 ASSKLANTYEQY
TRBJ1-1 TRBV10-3 AISQGLYTEAF
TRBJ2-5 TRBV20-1 SALGNQETQY
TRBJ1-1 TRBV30 AWTTGPNTEAF